This T cell receptor beta chain was observed in a study of blood T cell repertoires in COVID-19. Study-level background: Samples of COVID-19 (acute and convalescent) were obtained from the United States, Italy and Spain. Sources were T cells, B-cell-depleted T cells, or PBMCs; the material itself was cDNA or gDNA.

The length of the CDR3 is 16 residues. Germline CDR1 is MNHNS and CDR2 is SASEGT. Trimming removed 0 bases from V and 7 bases from J; junction bases left unmatched: 12. As originally analysed: Reference gene primer amplification in the assay estimated nucleated cell counts. TCRdb's copy holds only in-frame clones and misses some; the assay was immunoSEQ multiplex PCR. The V and J calls and clone size are taken from that table; D and trimming were inferred from the DNA. The sample shows about 140,000 clones, roughly 84% of them seen only once. This TCR was recovered from a woman between 55 and 75 years old with acute or convalescent COVID-19. The rearrangement uses TRBV6-1 and TRBJ2-7; 7 bases map to TRBD2. Sequencing was performed on peripheral blood. The CDR3 DNA follows: TGTGCCAGCAGTGAAGCTTGGACTAGGGTCCCGAGGGAGCAGTACTTC. It is translated as CASSEAWTRVPREQYF.